The 21 T cell receptor beta chains below were found in one sample sequenced in a study of blood T cell repertoires in COVID-19. The method was immunoSEQ multiplex PCR; TCRdb's version includes in-frame clones alone and lacks a portion of them. The data contain about 120,000 clones, approximately 80% of them seen just once; the ten biggest clones take up over 10%. Sequenced sample: peripheral blood. The receptors shown here come from a human donor in a cohort sampled during active COVID-19.

This sequence joins TRBV10-3 and TRBJ2-5; 10 bases are a match to TRBD1. The germline CDR1 and CDR2 sequences are ENHRY and SYGVKD. The CDR3 is 13 amino acids. The ends lost 7 bases at V and 5 bases at J; junction bases unmatched: 4. The CDR3, as DNA: TGTGCCATCACCAGGGACAGGGGTGAGACCCAGTACTTC. Protein product: CAITRDRGETQYF.

This clone came up a few times. The J gene is TRBJ1-2, the V gene TRBV7-9; D gene uncertain. V was trimmed by 5 bases and J by 0 bases, leaving 7 bases between them. Germline V gene sequence: CDR1 SEHNR, CDR2 FQNEAQ (reference sequence). This CDR3 comprises 13 residues. CDR3 nucleotides: TGTGCCAGCAGCCCCTCGGCTAACTATGGCTACACCTTC. Translation gives CASSPSANYGYTF.

In this sample, this clone turned up once. The CDR3 DNA reads TGTGCCAGCAGCTTAGTAGCGGGGGGCCCCCTCGGCGAGCAGTACTTC. Translated, it gives CASSLVAGGPLGEQYF. The rearrangement uses TRBV7-2 and TRBJ2-7, with 10 bases aligning to TRBD2. This CDR3 spans 16 amino acids. J was trimmed by 6 bases and V by 1 base; bases with no gene match: 9. Germline V gives CDR1 SGHTA, CDR2 FQGNSA. Full variable domain (outside the CDR3, taken from reference TRBV7-2 and TRBJ2-7): GAGVSQSPSNKVTEKGKDVELRCDPISGHTALYWYRQSLGQGLEFLIYFQGNSAPDKSGLPSDRFSAERTGGSVSTLTIQRTQQEDSAVYLCASSLVAGGPLGEQYFGPGTRLTVT.

The CDR3 nucleotides are TGTGCCAGCAGCTCCTTCCCAGGGGGTAGCGGCTACACCTTC. It is translated as CASSSFPGGSGYTF. The chain joins TRBV7-2 to TRBJ1-2; 7 nucleotides match TRBD1. Per germline, CDR1 SGHTA and CDR2 FQGNSA. The trim removed 4 bases at V and 8 bases at J, leaving 10 bases unmatched. There are 14 residues in the CDR3.

The chain couples TRBV6-5 to TRBJ2-7; the match to TRBD1 covers 9 bases. The germline CDR1 and CDR2 sequences are MNHEY and SVGAGI. The CDR3 runs 14 residues. With V trimmed by 6 bases and J by 2 bases, 5 bases remained unmatched. In DNA, the CDR3 is TGTGCCAGCAGAACCGGGACAGGGACCTACGAGCAGTACTTC. Its protein is CASRTGTGTYEQYF.

The chain combines TRBV10-1 with TRBJ2-7; maybe TRBD2 (7 bases). Germline V gene lookup returns CDR1 WNHNN and CDR2 SYGVQD (reference sequence). There are 13 residues in the CDR3. The V gene lost 6 bases and the J gene lost 1 base, with 10 bases spanning the gap. CDR3 in amino acids: CASSGGPSYEQYF. The CDR3 DNA is TGCGCCAGCAGCGGGGGGCCATCCTACGAGCAGTACTTC.

The rearrangement links TRBV19 to TRBJ2-7; no reliable D call. The V and J ends lost 1 base and 3 bases respectively, with 7 bases between them. The germline V gene has CDR1 LNHDA and CDR2 SQIVND (reference sequence). The length of the CDR3 is 13 residues. DNA of the CDR3: TGTGCCAGTAGTATAGGTCCTTACTACGAGCAGTACTTC. Its protein is CASSIGPYYEQYF.

This clone was seen a handful of times. V usage is TRBV4-1 and J usage is TRBJ1-5; 7 bases map to TRBD1. The CDR3 contains 15 residues. Germline V CDR1 and CDR2: MGHRA, YSYEKL. Trimming at V came to 0 bases and at J to 4 bases, leaving 3 bases not matched to a gene. CDR3 region: CASSQELQGNQPQHF. The CDR3 DNA reads as TGCGCCAGCAGCCAAGAACTACAGGGGAATCAGCCCCAGCATTTT.

This chain links TRBV11-2 with TRBJ1-5, with D possibly matching TRBD1 (5 bases). V was trimmed by 2 bases and J by 9 bases, leaving 17 bases between them. Germline V gene data show CDR1 as SGHAT and CDR2 as FQNNGV. The CDR3 runs 15 residues. The CDR3 sequence is CASSLNAGLGGPQHF. CDR3 in DNA: TGTGCCAGCAGCTTAAACGCAGGGCTGGGAGGGCCCCAGCATTTT.

The chain recombines TRBV7-6 with TRBJ2-2; D might be TRBD1 (8 bases). Germline lookup yields CDR1 SGHVS and CDR2 FNYEAQ. This CDR3 is built from 15 residues. Between the trimmed V and J ends, which lost 4 bases and 5 bases, there was a span of 14 bases. The chain's CDR3 is CASSSGQGGTGELFF. The CDR3 nucleotides are TGTGCCAGCAGCTCCGGACAGGGAGGGACCGGGGAGCTGTTTTTT.

J is TRBJ1-5 and V is TRBV4-1; 7 nucleotides line up with TRBD1. Per germline, CDR1 MGHRA and CDR2 YSYEKL. CDR3 length: 17 residues. Trimming took 4 bases from V and 3 from J; bases not matched to a gene: 12. The CDR3 here is CASSLYVTGTVNQPQHF. DNA for the CDR3: TGCGCCAGCAGCCTCTACGTTACCGGGACAGTCAATCAGCCCCAGCATTTT.

The rearrangement links TRBV13 to TRBJ2-1; TRBD2 matches 9 bases. The germline gives CDR1 PRHDT, CDR2 FYEKMQ (reference sequence). With V trimmed by 5 bases and J by 7 bases, 15 bases remained unmatched. The CDR3 is made up of 17 amino acids. The CDR3 here is CASSPSLGSGGRNEQFF. Here the CDR3 DNA reads TGTGCCAGCAGCCCCTCCCTGGGGAGCGGGGGGCGGAATGAGCAGTTCTTC. The whole variable domain, remainder taken from reference TRBV13 and TRBJ2-1, is AAGVIQSPRHLIKEKRETATLKCYPIPRHDTVYWYQQGPGQDPQFLISFYEKMQSDKGSIPDRFSAQQFSDYHSELNMSSLELGDSALYFCASSPSLGSGGRNEQFFGPGTRLTVL.

V is TRBV7-6 and J is TRBJ2-6; possible D gene TRBD2, 6 bases. CDR1 SGHVS and CDR2 FNYEAQ come from the germline V gene. The CDR3 loop spans 16 amino acids. Trimming stripped 4 bases from V and 1 base from J, with 11 bases between. The CDR3 loop is CASSSLGGSGANVLTF. The CDR3 bases are TGTGCCAGCAGCTCCCTGGGGGGATCTGGGGCCAACGTCCTGACTTTC.

The rearrangement uses TRBV6-6 and TRBJ1-2; D may be TRBD1 (6 bases). The CDR3 covers 14 residues. Germline CDR1 and CDR2: MNHNY and SVGAGI (reference sequence). V was pared by 7 bases and J by 1 base, with 13 bases between. The CDR3 here is CASTQGHRNYGYTF. The DNA of the CDR3 is TGTGCCAGCACCCAGGGGCATCGTAACTATGGCTACACCTTC.

V is TRBV5-1 and J is TRBJ2-5; D remains ambiguous. Germline values: CDR1 SGHRS, CDR2 YFSETQ. The CDR3 runs to 13 residues. Trimming pared 3 bases from V and 3 bases from J, leaving 9 bases between. The CDR3 protein is CASSYGTEETQYF. DNA for the CDR3: TGCGCCAGCAGCTATGGAACAGAAGAGACCCAGTACTTC.

CDR3 in amino acids: CASSIGFSGLGETQYF. CDR3 nucleotides: TGTGCCAGTAGTATAGGTTTCTCGGGACTAGGAGAGACCCAGTACTTC. V is TRBV19 and J is TRBJ2-5; 8 bases agree with TRBD2. Germline lookup yields CDR1 LNHDA and CDR2 SQIVND (reference sequence). V was clipped by 1 base and J by 4 bases; unmatched bases: 8. The CDR3 loop spans 16 amino acids.

V and J are TRBV5-1 and TRBJ2-3; TRBD2 might be the D (5 bases). Germline-derived CDR1 and CDR2 are SGHRS and YFSETQ. V gave up 1 base and J gave up 2 bases, with 11 bases separating them. This CDR3 comprises 15 residues. The CDR3 sequence is CASSLRSGHTDTQYF. CDR3 DNA: TGCGCCAGCAGCTTGAGAAGCGGCCACACAGATACGCAGTATTTT.

The chain joins TRBV27 to TRBJ2-5; tentatively, D is TRBD1 (5 bases). Germline V gene lookup returns CDR1 MNHEY and CDR2 SMNVEV (reference sequence). CDR3 length equals 19 residues. Trimming shortened V by 5 bases and J by 5 bases, and 30 bases separated the two germline ends. The CDR3 sequence: CASSPIPHRIGSRRETQYF. DNA of the CDR3: TGTGCCAGCAGTCCGATCCCCCACAGGATTGGTAGTCGGCGTGAGACCCAGTACTTC.

CDR3 residues: CASSYLGTGNAGEQYF. The CDR3 DNA reads as TGTGCCAGCAGTTACTTGGGGACAGGGAATGCGGGCGAGCAGTACTTC. The V call is TRBV6-5, the J call TRBJ2-7, with 9 bases identical to TRBD1. Trimming at V came to 1 base and at J to 6 bases, leaving 10 bases not matched to a gene. Germline V gene sequence: CDR1 MNHEY, CDR2 SVGAGI. The CDR3 extends over 16 amino acids.

This chain connects TRBV6-1 to TRBJ1-2, with a weak D call TRBD1 (6 bases). V was cut by 3 bases and J by 8 bases, with 16 bases left in between. The germline V gene encodes CDR1 MNHNS and CDR2 SASEGT. This CDR3 has 14 residues. For the CDR3, the DNA is TGTGCCAGCAGTGACGGCGGGGGCCGGGGAGGCTACACCTTC. Translating it yields CASSDGGGRGGYTF.

DNA of the CDR3: TGCGCCAGCAGCTTGGCCGGACAGGACCACTATGGCTACACCTTC. It yields the protein CASSLAGQDHYGYTF. The chain joins TRBV5-1 to TRBJ1-2; 7 positions match TRBD1. CDR1 is SGHRS and CDR2 is YFSETQ in the germline V gene. The V segment lost 0 bases and the J segment 3 bases; nucleotides outside the gene matches: 5. The CDR3 runs to 15 residues.